Shown below are 8 T cell receptor beta chains from a single sample sequenced in a study of T cells in Graves' hyperthyroidism and ophthalmopathy. The CDR3 regions of TCR beta were amplified from RNA transcripts. HTBI primers were the set used in a first-round RT-PCR of the TCR CDR3. Via MiXCR, TCRdb re-called the multiplex PCR reads, giving one row per CDR3 protein. The sample has more than 250,000 distinct CDR3 sequences, roughly 15% seen once. Sequenced sample: blood. Receptors originate from a woman aged 45-65 years with Graves' hyperthyroidism that later progressed to Graves' ophthalmopathy.

This clonotype has ten or more counts. The chain uses TRBV27 and TRBJ2-7; TRBD2 agrees at 10 bases. The CDR3 totals 14 residues. Germline assignment: CDR1 MNHEY and CDR2 SMNVEV (reference sequence). Trimming took 3 bases from V and 6 from J; bases not matched to a gene: 5. CDR3: CASSLSGRAGEQYF. The CDR3 nucleotides are TGTGCCAGCAGTTTGAGCGGGAGGGCAGGCGAGCAGTACTTC.

The chain has TRBV12-3 or TRBV12-4 and TRBJ1-5; 8 bases agree with TRBD1. There are 17 residues in the CDR3. The ends lost 4 bases at V and 2 bases at J; junction bases unmatched: 10. This CDR3 is CASSSTGQGGGNQPQHF. In DNA, the CDR3 is TGTGCCAGCAGTTCTACTGGACAGGGAGGAGGCAATCAGCCCCAGCATTTT.

The chain carries TRBV5-5 and TRBJ2-5; 7 bases agree with TRBD2. The V gene's germline CDR1 is SGHKS and CDR2 YYEKEE (reference sequence). The CDR3 is made up of 13 amino acids. V lost 6 bases and J lost 12; bases outside the gene matches: 14. CDR3 loop: CASTPPYGEGKYF. CDR3 sequence (DNA): TGTGCCAGCACCCCTCCGTACGGGGAGGGAAAGTACTTC.

There are many counts of this clonotype. The DNA of the CDR3 is TGTGCCAGCAGTGAATGGGGATCGAACACTGAAGCTTTCTTT. Translating it yields CASSEWGSNTEAFF. J is TRBJ1-1 and V is TRBV2; D unresolved. This CDR3 spans 14 amino acids. Per the germline V gene, CDR1 is SNHLY and CDR2 is FYNNEI. V gave up 2 bases and J gave up 1 base, with 8 bases separating them.

This clonotype appeared a few times. The CDR3 DNA reads TGCAGTGCGCCGGGACAGGCGAACACTGAAGCTTTCTTT. It specifies CSAPGQANTEAFF. The rearrangement links TRBV20-1 to TRBJ1-1; TRBD1 matches at 8 bases. V lost 6 bases, J lost 1 base, and 4 bases stayed unmatched. CDR1 is DFQATT, CDR2 SNEGSKA, per germline (reference sequence). The CDR3 has 13 amino acids.

This clonotype showed up just a few times. The V gene is TRBV27, the J gene TRBJ1-6; the D gene is possibly TRBD1 (5 bases). The CDR3 runs to 15 residues. The ends were cut back, 8 bases at V and 6 bases at J, with 17 bases in the middle. Germline CDR1 is MNHEY and CDR2 is SMNVEV (reference sequence). Here the CDR3 DNA reads TGTGCCAGCGCACTAAGACAGTCAATTAATTCACCCCTCCACTTT. Its translation is CASALRQSINSPLHF.

This clonotype has at least ten counts. The chain recombines TRBV30 with TRBJ1-1; possible D gene TRBD1, 5 bases. CDR1 GTSNPN and CDR2 SVGIG come from the germline V gene (reference sequence). The length of the CDR3 is 14 residues. Trimming took off 1 base at V and 0 bases at J, with 9 bases between the two ends. The CDR3 region is CAWSEGTVNTEAFF. The CDR3 nucleotides read TGTGCCTGGAGTGAAGGGACGGTGAACACTGAAGCTTTCTTT.

There are many counts of this clonotype. CDR3 DNA sequence: TGCAGTGCCAGCGGGTCCCTTCTCTTGGTCAATGAGCAGTTCTTC. Protein product: CSASGSLLLVNEQFF. This rearrangement joins TRBV20-1 to TRBJ2-1, with a weak D call TRBD2 (6 bases). CDR1 DFQATT and CDR2 SNEGSKA come from the germline V gene (reference sequence). CDR3 length equals 15 residues. Trimming took 6 bases from V and 6 from J, leaving 21 bases between them.